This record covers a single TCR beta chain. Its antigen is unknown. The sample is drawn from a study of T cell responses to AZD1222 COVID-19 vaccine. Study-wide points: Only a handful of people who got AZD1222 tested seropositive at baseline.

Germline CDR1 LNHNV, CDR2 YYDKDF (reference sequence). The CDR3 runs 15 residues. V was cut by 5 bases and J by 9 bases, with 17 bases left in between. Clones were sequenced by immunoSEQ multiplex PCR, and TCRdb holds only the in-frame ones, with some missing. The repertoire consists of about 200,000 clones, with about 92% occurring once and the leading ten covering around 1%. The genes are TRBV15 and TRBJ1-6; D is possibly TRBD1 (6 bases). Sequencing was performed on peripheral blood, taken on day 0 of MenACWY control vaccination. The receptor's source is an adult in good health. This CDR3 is CATSSGTQRVSPLHF. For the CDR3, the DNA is TGTGCCACCAGCTCCGGGACACAACGAGTTTCACCCCTCCACTTT.